The entry below gives a single T cell receptor (beta chain) sequence along with its context. As yet, its antigen is unknown. All gene names here are mouse names. These data belong to a study of CD8+ T cells in alopecia areata. Study-level findings and limits: Especially in alopecia totalis/universalis, lesional scalp showed greater clonality than normal scalp did.

Following RNA extraction, reverse transcription yielded cDNA that acted as the sequencing template. Produced via immunoSEQ multiplex PCR; TCRdb's table is partial and in-frame only. The sample has 5,000 to 7,000 clones, none seen only once. Scientists pooled cutaneous lymph node cells and sorted them on CD4, CD8alpha, NKG2D, NKG2ACE and other markers. Sequencing was performed on CD8+ T cells sorted from a lymph node. This clonotype originated in a C3H/HeJ mouse with alopecia areata. The strain bears MHC haplotype H2-k.

The CDR3 loop reads CASSLTGDGSYEQYF. CDR3 bases read: TGTGCCAGCTCTTTGACTGGGGATGGGTCCTAT. The genes are TRBV12-2 and TRBJ2-7, with 8 bases that match TRBD2. From the germline J gene comes the end of the CDR3, since the read stops 4 residues before it. V was clipped by 3 bases and J by 1 base; unmatched bases: 7. Germline CDR1 and CDR2: SGHLS and HYDKME. The CDR3 length is 15 residues.